These 5 T cell receptor beta chains originate from one sample sequenced in a study of cytomegalovirus exposure and HLA in healthy donors. PCR employed 60 Vbeta and 13 Jbeta primers. Assay used: immunoSEQ multiplex PCR; TCRdb lists only in-frame clones, some missing. The sample includes about 160,000 clones, roughly 80% of them seen just once. Material: PBMCs. The source of these receptors is a male donor in good health and CMV-seropositive.

The J gene is TRBJ1-3, the V gene TRBV7-7; D gene ambiguous. Germline V gene data show CDR1 as SSHAT and CDR2 as FNYEAQ (reference sequence). CDR3 length: 13 residues. The V gene lost 2 bases and the J gene lost 2 bases, with 4 bases spanning the gap. The CDR3 bases are TGTGCCAGCAGCTTACTCCCTGGAAACACCATATATTTT. It translates to CASSLLPGNTIYF.

The chain employs TRBV4-3 and TRBJ2-5, with 10 bases identical to TRBD2. Gene TRBJ2-7 matches the end of the DNA better, so the J call may be wrong. Germline V gene sequence: CDR1 LGHNA, CDR2 YSLEER. CDR3 length: 15 amino acids. For the CDR3, the DNA is TGCGCCAGCAGCCAGCGGACTAGCGGCTTTTACGAGCAGTACTTC. Its protein is CASSQRTSGFYEQYF.

A word on this clone: The same CDR3 arises from other DNA sequences in this sample as well. This chain links TRBV30 with TRBJ1-2; D remains unclear. This CDR3 is built from 13 residues. V was cut by 0 bases and J by 2 bases, with 7 bases left in between. Germline CDR1 is GTSNPN and CDR2 is SVGIG (reference sequence). The CDR3 DNA reads as TGTGCCTGGAGTGTACCCGGGAACTATGGCTACACCTTC. It specifies CAWSVPGNYGYTF.

The rearrangement uses TRBV18 and TRBJ1-1; TRBD1 might be the D (6 bases). Germline V lookup: CDR1 KGHSH, CDR2 LQKENI. The V and J ends lost 2 bases and 0 bases respectively, with 13 bases between them. There are 16 residues in the CDR3. CDR3 amino acids: CASSPGQYQMNTEAFF. The CDR3 coding sequence is TGTGCCAGCTCACCAGGACAGTACCAAATGAACACTGAAGCTTTCTTT.

The J gene is TRBJ2-2, the V gene TRBV27; D may be TRBD2 (6 bases). Germline-derived CDR1 and CDR2 are MNHEY and SMNVEV (reference sequence). The CDR3 has 17 residues. V lost 6 bases to trimming and J lost 0 bases, with 17 bases between them. The CDR3 DNA is TGTGCCAGCAGCCCCCCCACGGGACTTTCGAACACCGGGGAGCTGTTTTTT. This sequence encodes CASSPPTGLSNTGELFF.